The 20 T cell receptor beta chains presented below share a single source sample, sequenced in a study of radiotherapy plus CTLA-4 blockade in lung cancer. Sequencing used immunoSEQ multiplex PCR; TCRdb keeps in-frame clones, though not all of them. The sample holds about 97,000 clones, 65% to 75% seen once. The specimen was peripheral blood, collected from a patient treated with radiotherapy plus ipilimumab. Source of these receptors: a human donor with non-small cell lung cancer who had a partial response to radiotherapy plus ipilimumab. Some clones in this sample may be carry-over from other donors' samples.

This clone was counted between two and nine times. The chain recombines TRBV5-4 with TRBJ2-1; 7 bases fit TRBD2. The V segment lost 4 bases and the J segment 3 bases; nucleotides outside the gene matches: 7. Germline CDR1 SGHNT, CDR2 YYREEE (reference sequence). The CDR3 has 15 amino acids. The CDR3 region is CASSRALADYNEQFF. The CDR3 DNA follows: TGTGCCAGCAGCCGGGCCCTAGCGGACTACAATGAGCAGTTCTTC.

This clone was seen only a few times. The V and J genes are TRBV2 and TRBJ2-7; D ambiguous. Germline-derived CDR1 and CDR2 are SNHLY and FYNNEI. V dropped 8 bases and J dropped 3 bases, with 11 bases sitting between them. This CDR3 has 12 residues. The CDR3 sequence: CASEVSYYEQYF. The CDR3 DNA reads TGTGCCAGCGAGGTGTCTTACTACGAGCAGTACTTC.

This clone was counted only a few times. This sequence joins TRBV19 and TRBJ2-1, with D tentatively TRBD2 (5 bases). Looked up from germline, CDR1 is LNHDA and CDR2 is SQIVND (reference sequence). The V end lost 5 bases, the J end lost 6 bases, and 14 bases lay between the germline ends. CDR3 length: 14 amino acids. The CDR3 here is CASSWGVVSNEQFF. The CDR3 region has the DNA TGTGCCAGTAGTTGGGGAGTAGTTAGCAATGAGCAGTTCTTC.

The V call is TRBV6-5, the J call TRBJ2-7; 10 bases agree with TRBD2. There are 14 residues in the CDR3. V was clipped by 5 bases and J by 3 bases; unmatched bases: 4. Germline CDR1 and CDR2: MNHEY and SVGAGI. CDR3 residues: CASSASGSLYEQYF. The DNA of the CDR3 is TGTGCCAGCAGTGCTAGCGGGAGCCTCTACGAGCAGTACTTC.

This rearrangement joins TRBV10-1 to TRBJ2-1; tentative D call: TRBD2 (5 bases). CDR1 is WNHNN and CDR2 is SYGVQD in the germline V gene (reference sequence). Trimming took off 3 bases at V and 3 bases at J, with 9 bases between the two ends. The CDR3 totals 14 residues. The CDR3 spells CASSESGDYNEQFF. CDR3 sequence (DNA): TGCGCCAGCAGTGAAAGCGGAGACTACAATGAGCAGTTCTTC.

This sequence joins TRBV4-3 and TRBJ2-5; TRBD2 matches 8 bases. V lost 4 bases to trimming and J lost 0 bases; unmatched junction nucleotides: 7. In germline, CDR1 is LGHNA, CDR2 YSLEER. This CDR3 is built from 16 residues. The CDR3 is CASSRAGLGYQETQYF. The DNA of the CDR3 is TGCGCCAGCAGCCGCGCGGGACTAGGGTACCAAGAGACCCAGTACTTC.

V and J are TRBV6-5 and TRBJ2-7; D perhaps matches TRBD1 (6 bases). Per germline, CDR1 MNHEY and CDR2 SVGAGI. Trimming shortened V by 7 bases and J by 5 bases, and 21 bases separated the two germline ends. The CDR3 is 15 residues long. CDR3 DNA sequence: TGTGCCAGCAACACACAGGGCCGGGAATCGGACGAGCAGTACTTC. Protein: CASNTQGRESDEQYF.

The V and J genes are TRBV7-3 and TRBJ2-2; D is undetermined. This CDR3 comprises 16 residues. Germline V gene data show CDR1 as SGHTA and CDR2 as FQGTGA. V lost 5 bases to trimming and J lost 0 bases, with 13 bases between them. The chain's CDR3 is CASSILVGANTGELFF. CDR3 coding DNA: TGTGCCAGCAGCATCCTCGTGGGCGCGAACACCGGGGAGCTGTTTTTT.

This chain uses TRBV2 with TRBJ2-1; TRBD2 matches at 9 bases. Germline CDR1 is SNHLY and CDR2 is FYNNEI. V gave up 4 bases and J gave up 6 bases; unmatched junction bases: 7. The CDR3 runs 15 residues. CDR3 amino acids: CASSATGLALNEQFF. In DNA, the CDR3 is TGTGCCAGCAGTGCTACGGGACTAGCCCTCAATGAGCAGTTCTTC.

J is TRBJ1-1 and V is TRBV7-9, with D perhaps TRBD1 (5 bases). V shed 2 bases and J shed 5 bases, with 12 bases lying between them. The CDR3 has 14 amino acids. Germline loops: CDR1 SEHNR, CDR2 FQNEAQ (reference sequence). The CDR3 here is CASSLWGVGTEAFF. CDR3 DNA: TGTGCCAGCAGCTTATGGGGGGTCGGGACTGAAGCTTTCTTT.

The CDR3 DNA reads as TGTGCCAGCAGTGAAGCTCCCCGGGACAACTCCGAGCAGTACTTC. As protein: CASSEAPRDNSEQYF. The chain uses TRBV6-1 and TRBJ2-7; D perhaps matches TRBD1 (6 bases). Trimming pared 0 bases from V and 6 bases from J, leaving 15 bases between. Germline V gene lookup returns CDR1 MNHNS and CDR2 SASEGT. The CDR3 covers 15 residues.

The CDR3 loop is CASSLYGGDTEAFF. The CDR3 DNA reads TGCGCCAGCAGCTTGTACGGGGGTGACACTGAAGCTTTCTTT. V is TRBV5-1 and J is TRBJ1-1; D might be TRBD1 (5 bases). The CDR3 runs to 14 residues. Trimming shortened V by 1 base and J by 3 bases, and 10 bases separated the two germline ends. Germline-derived CDR1 and CDR2 are SGHRS and YFSETQ.

The table lists this clone with a count of one. The genes are TRBV6-6 and TRBJ1-4; no reliable D call. V was trimmed by 6 bases and J by 8 bases, leaving 16 bases between them. Germline V CDR1 and CDR2: MNHNY, SVGAGI (reference sequence). There are 14 residues in the CDR3. For the CDR3, the DNA is TGTGCCAGCAGCCGCGGGTGGGTTCGCGAAAAACTGTTTTTT. The encoded protein is CASSRGWVREKLFF.

The chain employs TRBV5-1 and TRBJ2-1; possibly TRBD2 for D (6 bases). The V and J ends lost 1 base and 6 bases respectively, with 11 bases between them. CDR1 and CDR2 from the germline V gene are SGHRS and YFSETQ. The CDR3 has 14 amino acids. The CDR3 loop reads CASSLSGGLNEQFF. CDR3 nucleotide sequence: TGCGCCAGCAGCTTGTCCGGGGGTCTCAATGAGCAGTTCTTC. The full variable domain, completed using reference TRBV5-1 and TRBJ2-1, is KAGVTQTPRYLIKTRGQQVTLSCSPISGHRSVSWYQQTPGQGLQFLFEYFSETQRNKGNFPGRFSGRQFSNSRSEMNVSTLELGDSALYLCASSLSGGLNEQFFGPGTRLTVL.

V usage is TRBV5-5 and J usage is TRBJ2-1; 7 positions agree with TRBD2. The length of the CDR3 is 15 residues. With 4 bases clipped from V and 3 bases from J, the junction kept 7 bases outside the gene matches. CDR1 and CDR2 from the germline V gene are SGHKS and YYEKEE (reference sequence). In DNA, the CDR3 is TGTGCCAGCAGCAGCCGGGACTACGGCTACAATGAGCAGTTCTTC. Translation gives CASSSRDYGYNEQFF. The whole variable domain, remainder taken from reference TRBV5-5 and TRBJ2-1, is DAGVTQSPTHLIKTRGQQVTLRCSPISGHKSVSWYQQVLGQGPQFIFQYYEKEERGRGNFPDRFSARQFPNYSSELNVNALLLGDSALYLCASSSRDYGYNEQFFGPGTRLTVL.

The V gene is TRBV5-1, the J gene TRBJ1-4; TRBD1 might be the D (6 bases). V was clipped by 1 base and J by 5 bases, with 12 bases between them. CDR3 length equals 15 residues. CDR1 is SGHRS, CDR2 YFSETQ, per germline. CDR3 protein: CASSLSGTRNEKLFF. The CDR3, as DNA: TGCGCCAGCAGCTTGTCAGGGACACGGAATGAAAAACTGTTTTTT.

Turning to this clone: This specimen includes other DNA sequences encoding the same CDR3. J is TRBJ2-3 and V is TRBV7-8; a weak D match, TRBD2 (5 bases). Germline V gene data show CDR1 as SGHVS and CDR2 as FQNEAQ. This CDR3 has 15 amino acids. V gave up 1 base and J gave up 1 base, with 9 bases separating them. CDR3: CASSLEGRGTDTQYF. In DNA form, the CDR3 reads TGTGCCAGCAGCTTAGAAGGGAGAGGCACAGATACGCAGTATTTT.

The chain links TRBV4-1 to TRBJ1-4; 9 bases map to TRBD1. V gave up 4 bases and J gave up 0 bases; unmatched junction bases: 12. The V gene's germline CDR1 is MGHRA and CDR2 YSYEKL. The CDR3 sequence is 19 residues long. The CDR3 DNA is TGCGCCAGCAGCCCCCCCGGGACAGGGAGGGGCGCAACTAATGAAAAACTGTTTTTT. Translation: CASSPPGTGRGATNEKLFF.

The chain combines TRBV7-9 with TRBJ2-7; 9 bases are shared with TRBD1. Germline loops: CDR1 SEHNR, CDR2 FQNEAQ (reference sequence). The CDR3 totals 15 residues. The trim removed 5 bases at V and 7 bases at J, leaving 12 bases unmatched. The CDR3 loop reads CASSRDRALVGEQYF. CDR3 bases: TGTGCCAGCAGCCGGGACAGGGCCCTAGTTGGGGAGCAGTACTTC.

The gene calls are TRBV7-2 and TRBJ2-5, with TRBD1 as a possible D gene (5 bases). V was cut by 5 bases and J by 0 bases, with 10 bases left in between. The CDR3 runs to 14 residues. CDR1 SGHTA and CDR2 FQGNSA come from the germline V gene. CDR3 DNA sequence: TGTGCCAGCAGCCTACAGGTTTACCAAGAGACCCAGTACTTC. This translates into CASSLQVYQETQYF.